This note documents a single T cell receptor (beta chain) sequence. Antigen unknown. V was shortened by 4 bases and J by 0 bases, with 11 bases between the two germline ends. This CDR3 region has 15 residues. Germline V lookup: CDR1 SGHNT, CDR2 YYREEE (reference sequence). This sample is part of a study of cytomegalovirus exposure and HLA in healthy donors. Regarding the study as a whole: Later on, analysis showed that most CMV-associated TCR beta chains appeared to be HLA-restricted. Some 150 TCR beta chains were listed as cytomegalovirus-associated. Rare sequences made up most TCRs, while some public TCRs were found in many donors.

Donors in the study were healthy people who gave bone marrow. Primers for the PCR totalled 60 Vbeta and 13 Jbeta. Generated by immunoSEQ multiplex PCR, the TCRdb table keeps only in-frame clones and is missing some. The sample lists just under 95,000 clones, 81% occurring once. This receptor was obtained from a human donor in good health. The specimen was PBMCs. The J gene is TRBJ2-1, the V gene TRBV5-4; possible D gene TRBD2, 6 bases. The CDR3 region has the DNA TGTGCCAGCAGCACGGAGCGGGCCTCCTACAATGAGCAGTTCTTC. Translation: CASSTERASYNEQFF.